This T cell receptor (beta chain) originates from a study of human T cells and chemical hapten exposure. MiXCR, applied by TCRdb to the RACE reads, yields one record per CDR3 protein. The sample lists 150,000 to 200,000 distinct CDR3 sequences, roughly 14% seen once, with about 1.7% in the top ten. Stated time point: patch test 1, 2 weeks after DPC sensitization. Treatment indicated: therapeutic diphenylcyclopropenone sensitization with weekly scalp DPC. CDR3 length equals 15 residues. This clonotype was counted only a few times. The chain couples TRBV21-1 to TRBJ1-2; TRBD1, the D gene given by the table, was not confirmed from the DNA. TRBV21-1 is classified as a pseudogene. The origin of this receptor is a woman aged 25-40 years with alopecia areata. Some clones in this sample may be carry-over from other donors' samples. The specimen was whole blood, collected in connection with sensitization to the hapten diphenylcyclopropenone (DPC). The CDR3 is CASSKEDAGSCGYTF. DNA of the CDR3: TGTGCCAGCAGCAAAGAAGACGCAGGGAGTTGTGGCTACACCTTC.